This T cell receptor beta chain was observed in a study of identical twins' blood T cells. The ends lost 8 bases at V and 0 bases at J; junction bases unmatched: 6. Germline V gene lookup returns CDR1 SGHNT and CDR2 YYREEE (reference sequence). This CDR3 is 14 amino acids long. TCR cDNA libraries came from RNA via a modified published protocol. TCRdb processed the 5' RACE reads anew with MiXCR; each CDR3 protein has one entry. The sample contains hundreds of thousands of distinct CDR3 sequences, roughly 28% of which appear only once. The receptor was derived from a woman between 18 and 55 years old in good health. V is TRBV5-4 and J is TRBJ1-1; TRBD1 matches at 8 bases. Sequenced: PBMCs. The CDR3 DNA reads TGTGCCAGTCGGGGGACAGGAATGAACACTGAAGCTTTCTTT. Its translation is CASRGTGMNTEAFF. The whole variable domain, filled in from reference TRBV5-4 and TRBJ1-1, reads ETGVTQSPTHLIKTRGQQVTLRCSSQSGHNTVSWYQQALGQGPQFIFQYYREEENGRGNFPPRFSGLQFPNYSSELNVNALELDDSALYLCASRGTGMNTEAFFGQGTRLTVV.